A selection of T cell receptor beta chains follows, all from one sample in a study of T cell responses to AZD1222 COVID-19 vaccine. The table came from immunoSEQ multiplex PCR; TCRdb's copy has only in-frame clones and leaves some out. The sample has under 150,000 clones; around nine tenths are singletons. This sample comprised peripheral blood, obtained on day 0 of AZD1222 vaccination. These receptors came from an adult in good health. Both conserved end residues are part of each CDR3. D genes are given only for firm matches. Not all rows give a size; the values are once, few, many and, for expanded clones, a class.

NA,TRBV28,TRBD1,TRBJ1-4,16,CASSSRTGGLLQKLFF,TGTGCCAGCAGTTCCCGAACAGGGGGCTTGCTCCAAAAACTGTTTTTT
NA,TRBV5-6,NA,TRBJ2-1,13,CASSEQGGTSQFF,TGTGCCAGCAGCGAGCAGGGTGGAACCTCGCAGTTCTTC
NA,TRBV13,TRBD2,TRBJ2-1,15,CASSPGRSGSNEQFF,TGTGCCAGCAGCCCCGGGAGGTCGGGGTCCAATGAGCAGTTCTTC
NA,TRBV6-2/TRBV6-3,NA,TRBJ2-2,16,CASSYHTQSRAGELFF,TGTGCCAGCAGTTACCACACCCAATCCCGGGCCGGGGAGCTGTTTTTT
NA,TRBV6-5,NA,TRBJ2-5,16,CASSYAFDGGRETQYF,TGTGCCAGCAGTTATGCTTTTGATGGAGGTCGGGAGACCCAGTACTTC
NA,TRBV2,NA,TRBJ1-1,11,CARHMNTEAFF,TGTGCCAGACATATGAACACTGAAGCTTTCTTT
once,TRBV6-5,NA,TRBJ2-2,15,CASSPLVGATGELFF,TGTGCCAGCAGTCCCTTGGTTGGGGCCACCGGGGAGCTGTTTTTT
NA,TRBV5-6,NA,TRBJ1-6,14,CASSLGGPFSPLHF,TGTGCCAGCAGCTTGGGCGGTCCCTTTTCACCCCTCCACTTT
NA,TRBV7-2,NA,TRBJ1-1,16,CASSYLSGWPPLEAFF,TGTGCCAGCAGCTACCTATCCGGGTGGCCCCCTCTTGAAGCTTTCTTT
NA,TRBV6-5,NA,TRBJ1-5,12,CASTTDTGSQHF,TGTGCCAGCACCACTGATACAGGGTCCCAGCATTTT
NA,TRBV24-1,NA,TRBJ2-2,16,CATSAQPVSSGGELFF,TGTGCCACCAGTGCCCAACCCGTGAGTAGCGGCGGGGAGCTGTTTTTT
NA,TRBV27,TRBD2,TRBJ2-7,14,CASSPGLAIDEQYF,TGTGCCAGCAGTCCGGGACTAGCGATCGACGAGCAGTACTTC
once,TRBV6-2/TRBV6-3,NA,TRBJ2-7,15,CASSYSPAASYEQYF,TGTGCCAGCAGTTACTCCCCGGCAGCCTCCTACGAGCAGTACTTC
NA,TRBV15,NA,TRBJ1-4,16,CATSRDHQATNEKLFF,TGTGCCACCAGCAGAGATCATCAAGCAACTAATGAAAAACTGTTTTTT
NA,TRBV9,NA,TRBJ1-1,12,CASSVGDTEAFF,TGTGCCAGCAGCGTAGGAGACACTGAAGCTTTCTTT
few,TRBV5-4,TRBD1,TRBJ1-6,17,CASSLGGVTGVGSPLHF,TGTGCCAGCAGCTTGGGGGGGGTGACAGGGGTCGGCTCACCCCTCCACTTT
NA,TRBV20-1,NA,TRBJ1-6,14,CSASLQGYNSPLHF,TGCAGTGCTAGTTTACAGGGCTATAATTCACCCCTCCACTTT
NA,TRBV4-3,TRBD1,TRBJ1-6,13,CASRLTGRSPLHF,TGCGCCAGCAGACTGACAGGGCGGTCACCCCTCCACTTT
NA,TRBV4-1,NA,TRBJ2-3,15,CASSPFQTVTDTQYF,TGCGCCAGCAGCCCCTTTCAGACAGTCACAGATACGCAGTATTTT
NA,TRBV7-2,TRBD2,TRBJ2-7,16,CASSPNPLAVSYEQYF,TGTGCCAGCAGCCCGAACCCCCTAGCGGTGTCCTACGAGCAGTACTTC
NA,TRBV7-9,NA,TRBJ2-2,17,CASSPRVGRGGTGELFF,TGTGCCAGCAGCCCCCGTGTCGGCAGGGGCGGCACCGGGGAGCTGTTTTTT
once,TRBV6-2/TRBV6-3,NA,TRBJ2-7,14,CASSLDYPFYEQYF,TGTGCCAGCAGTCTGGACTACCCCTTCTACGAGCAGTACTTC
NA,TRBV15,TRBD1,TRBJ1-4,16,CATSRDGTGGYEKLFF,TGTGCCACCAGCAGAGATGGGACAGGGGGATATGAAAAACTGTTTTTT
NA,TRBV19,NA,TRBJ2-3,17,CASSHPPKDLSTDTQYF,TGTGCCAGTAGCCATCCCCCGAAGGACCTTAGCACAGATACGCAGTATTTT
NA,TRBV19,NA,TRBJ1-2,14,CASSIRAERYGYTF,TGTGCCAGTAGTATCAGGGCAGAACGATATGGCTACACCTTC
NA,TRBV27,NA,TRBJ2-3,14,CASSFYSSGDTQYF,TGTGCCAGCAGTTTCTACTCCTCCGGCGATACGCAGTATTTT
NA,TRBV19,NA,TRBJ1-5,13,CASSIFNGQPQHF,TGTGCCAGTAGTATCTTTAACGGTCAGCCCCAGCATTTT
NA,TRBV10-3,NA,TRBJ1-2,13,CAISEEFLYGYTF,TGTGCCATCAGTGAGGAGTTCTTGTACGGCTACACCTTC
NA,TRBV3-1/TRBV3-2,NA,TRBJ2-7,12,CASSQQSYEQYF,TGTGCCAGCAGCCAACAATCCTACGAGCAGTACTTC
NA,TRBV10-3,NA,TRBJ2-3,14,CAISKNEAADTQYF,TGTGCCATCTCCAAGAACGAAGCTGCAGATACGCAGTATTTT
NA,TRBV19,NA,TRBJ1-6,14,CASSIRGEGSPLHF,TGTGCCAGTAGTATACGAGGGGAGGGTTCACCCCTCCACTTT
NA,TRBV7-9,NA,TRBJ1-1,13,CASKAGDNTEAFF,TGTGCCAGTAAAGCAGGGGATAACACTGAAGCTTTCTTT
NA,TRBV24-1,NA,TRBJ2-1,13,CATSDFAQNEQFF,TGTGCCACCAGTGATTTCGCGCAGAATGAGCAGTTCTTC
NA,TRBV6-2/TRBV6-3,TRBD1,TRBJ1-6,15,CASSWGQLSNSPLHF,TGTGCCAGCAGTTGGGGACAGCTCTCAAATTCACCCCTCCACTTT
NA,TRBV29-1,NA,TRBJ1-1,15,CSVSGGLDMNTEAFF,TGCAGCGTTTCCGGGGGACTTGATATGAACACTGAAGCTTTCTTT
NA,TRBV7-2,NA,TRBJ1-5,15,CASSSFGQDNQPQHF,TGTGCCAGCAGCTCATTCGGGCAGGACAATCAGCCCCAGCATTTT
NA,TRBV5-1,TRBD1,TRBJ2-4,17,CASSLWTGRFDKNIQYF,TGCGCCAGCAGCCTATGGACAGGGAGGTTTGATAAAAACATTCAGTACTTC
NA,TRBV7-2,NA,TRBJ1-2,16,CASSFRRQGSNYGYTF,TGTGCCAGCAGCTTCCGGCGCCAGGGTTCTAACTATGGCTACACCTTC
NA,TRBV14,NA,TRBJ1-2,13,CASSQEGGDGYTF,TGTGCCAGCAGCCAAGAGGGGGGCGATGGCTACACCTTC
NA,TRBV7-2,NA,TRBJ1-5,16,CASSALSGDSNQPQHF,TGTGCCAGCAGCGCCCTCTCAGGGGATAGCAATCAGCCCCAGCATTTT
NA,TRBV6-6,NA,TRBJ1-5,13,CASTQYSNQPQHF,TGTGCCAGCACCCAGTATAGCAATCAGCCCCAGCATTTT
NA,TRBV13,TRBD2,TRBJ2-1,13,CATSGGARREQFF,TGTGCCACGAGCGGGGGGGCGAGGAGGGAGCAGTTCTTC
NA,TRBV5-6,NA,TRBJ1-1,12,CASSPSGGEAFF,TGTGCCAGCAGCCCCAGTGGGGGTGAAGCTTTCTTT
few,TRBV7-2,TRBD2,TRBJ2-7,16,CASSLRAGGSSYEQYF,TGTGCCAGCAGCTTACGGGCGGGGGGGAGCTCCTACGAGCAGTACTTC